The source of this T cell receptor (beta chain) is a study of T cell changes during pregnancy in multiple sclerosis. Libraries were prepared by immunoSEQ multiplex PCR; TCRdb keeps only in-frame clonotypes and omits some of them. The sample holds approximately 90,000 clones, roughly 91% seen once. In this sample, this clone turned up once. Germline V CDR1 and CDR2: SGHNT, YYREEE (reference sequence). V shed 5 bases, J shed 6 bases, and the junction held 18 bases outside the gene matches. The CDR3 covers 18 residues. The rearrangement joins TRBV5-4 to TRBJ2-4, with TRBD1 matching over 9 bases. Sequences were derived from peripheral blood, sampled after pregnancy. This receptor was taken from a female donor in good health, enrolled as a control in a pregnancy study. CDR3 sequence reads: CASRYETTGGAWGNIQYF. The CDR3 region has the DNA TGTGCCAGCAGATACGAAACTACAGGGGGCGCGTGGGGAAACATTCAGTACTTC.